The entry below gives a single T cell receptor beta chain sequence along with its context. The assay was immunoSEQ multiplex PCR, and TCRdb's table has in-frame clones only and misses some. The sample records 10,000 or so clones, 71% being singletons. The sample originates from a study of T cells after somatic rescue of genetic block. There are 14 residues in the CDR3. CDR1 and CDR2 from the germline V gene are SGHAT and FQNNGV. V gave up 5 bases and J gave up 7 bases, with 12 bases separating them. This chain links TRBV11-2 with TRBJ1-6; D is perhaps TRBD1 (5 bases). The sample was peripheral blood mononuclear cells (PBMCs). The receptor comes from a boy under 18. This CDR3 reads CASSPGRINSPLHF. The CDR3 DNA follows: TGTGCCAGCAGCCCAGGGAGAATCAATTCACCCCTCCACTTT.